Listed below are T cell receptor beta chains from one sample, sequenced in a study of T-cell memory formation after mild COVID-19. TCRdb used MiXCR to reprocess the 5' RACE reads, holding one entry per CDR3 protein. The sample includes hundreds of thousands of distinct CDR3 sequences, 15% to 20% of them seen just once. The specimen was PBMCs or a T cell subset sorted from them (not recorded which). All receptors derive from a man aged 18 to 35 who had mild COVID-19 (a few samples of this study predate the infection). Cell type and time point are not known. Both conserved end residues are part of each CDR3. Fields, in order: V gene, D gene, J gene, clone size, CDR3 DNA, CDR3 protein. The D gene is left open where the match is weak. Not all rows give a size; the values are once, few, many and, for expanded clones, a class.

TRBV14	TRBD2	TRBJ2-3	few	TGTGCCAGCAGCCAAGATGCGGGGGGCCGGGCGCAGTATTTT	CASSQDAGGRAQYF
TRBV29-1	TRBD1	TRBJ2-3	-	TGCAGCGTTGAAACAGGGGTGGTAGATACGCAGTATTTT	CSVETGVVDTQYF
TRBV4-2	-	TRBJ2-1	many	TGTGCCAGCAGCCAAGATCTGGGTAATGAGCAGTTCTTC	CASSQDLGNEQFF
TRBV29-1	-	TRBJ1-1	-	TGCAGCGTTGAAGATTACAGGGAGAACACTGAAGCTTTCTTT	CSVEDYRENTEAFF
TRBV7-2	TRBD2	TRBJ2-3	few	TGTGCCAGCAGCTGGGGACTAGCGGCAGATACGCAGTATTTT	CASSWGLAADTQYF
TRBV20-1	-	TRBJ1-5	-	TGCAGTGTCAGGCATGGCAATCAGCCCCAGCATTTT	CSVRHGNQPQHF
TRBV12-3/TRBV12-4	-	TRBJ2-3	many	TGTGCCAGCAGTCCCCAGACAGATACGCAGTATTTT	CASSPQTDTQYF
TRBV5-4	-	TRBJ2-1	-	TGTGCCAGCAGCTTGTTACAGGAGATTAATGAGCAGTTCTTC	CASSLLQEINEQFF
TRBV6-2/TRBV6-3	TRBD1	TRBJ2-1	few	TGTGCCAGCAGTTCCAGGGGGCCCGGTTACAATGAGCAGTTCTTC	CASSSRGPGYNEQFF
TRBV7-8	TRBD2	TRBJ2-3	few	TGTGCCAGCAGCGAGCTAGCGGGGGACGGCACAGATACGCAGTATTTT	CASSELAGDGTDTQYF
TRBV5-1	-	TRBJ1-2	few	TGCGCCAGCAGCCCGTACGGGTCCGGGCCTGGCTACACCTTC	CASSPYGSGPGYTF
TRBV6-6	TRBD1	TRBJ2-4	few	TGTGCCAGCCGGGACAGGGCCCTCGTGGGTGTCCTAGCCAAAAACATTCAGTACTTC	CASRDRALVGVLAKNIQYF
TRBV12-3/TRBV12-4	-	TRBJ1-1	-	TGTGCCAGCAGTGGGGTAATAGGGGGATTTGGTGAAGCTTTCTTT	CASSGVIGGFGEAFF
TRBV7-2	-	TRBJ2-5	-	TGTGCCAGCAGCTCCCGTGTGAGCTTCCAAGAGACCCAGTACTTC	CASSSRVSFQETQYF
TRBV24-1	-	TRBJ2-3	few	TGTGCCACCAGTGACATGGAGAATACTGGCACAGATACGCAGTATTTT	CATSDMENTGTDTQYF
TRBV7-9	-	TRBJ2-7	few	TGTGCCAGCAGCTTGTCCCTAGAGCAGTACTTC	CASSLSLEQYF
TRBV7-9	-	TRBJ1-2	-	TGTGCCAGCAGCTTAAAAACGGTCGGGGGCTACACCTTC	CASSLKTVGGYTF
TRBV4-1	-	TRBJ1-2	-	TGCGCCAGCAGCCTGGGACGGACCATAACCTTCTATGGCTACACCTTC	CASSLGRTITFYGYTF
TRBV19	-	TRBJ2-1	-	TGTGCCAGTAGTATAGACCCCGGGACCCACAATGAGCAGTTCTTC	CASSIDPGTHNEQFF
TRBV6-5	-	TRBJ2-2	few	TGTGCCAGCAGTCACGAGTATTGGGACACCGGGGAGCTGTTTTTT	CASSHEYWDTGELFF
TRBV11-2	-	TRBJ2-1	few	TGTGCCAGCAGCCTCCCCCCGGGCTGGGGACCCACCTTTAGAGAGCAGTTCTTC	CASSLPPGWGPTFREQFF
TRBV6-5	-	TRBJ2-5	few	TGTGCCAGCAGTTACTCGGCAACAGCTCGGACCGAGACCCAGTACTTC	CASSYSATARTETQYF
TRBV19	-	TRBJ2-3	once	TGTGCCAGTAGTAGGGAACAGACAGATACGCAGTATTTT	CASSREQTDTQYF
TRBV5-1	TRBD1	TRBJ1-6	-	TGCGCCAGCAGCTCCCAGGGGGCAGGGTCACCCCTCCACTTT	CASSSQGAGSPLHF